This is a list of T cell receptor beta chains from one sample in a study of graft-versus-host responses after intestinal transplantation. Their antigen targets remain unknown. Generated by immunoSEQ multiplex PCR, the TCRdb table keeps only in-frame clones and is missing some. The sample holds over 75,000 clones; roughly nine tenths are singletons and the top ten take roughly 0.37%. Sample: unstimulated CD4+ T cells sorted from spleen or lymph node cells, taken before intestinal transplant. All receptors come from a human donor who received an intestinal transplant. The CDR3 runs from the conserved cysteine through the conserved F or W. A D gene is named only where the DNA matches it firmly. Part of the rows lack a size; the others show once, few, many or a class for expanded clones.

cdr3_aa cdr3_nt d_call v_call cdr3_length j_call clone_size
CASSLQRDRVHGYTF TGTGCCAGCAGCTTACAACGGGACAGGGTACATGGCTACACCTTC TRBD1 TRBV7-2 15 TRBJ1-2 NA
CASSSGQIGNTIYF TGTGCCAGCAGCTCAGGACAAATTGGAAACACCATATATTTT NA TRBV7-2 14 TRBJ1-3 few
CASSQSRGESGYTF TGTGCCAGCAGCCAATCGCGGGGAGAGAGCGGCTACACCTTC NA TRBV16 14 TRBJ1-2 NA
CASSPGLGGYGYTF TGTGCCAGCAGCCCGGGCCTCGGGGGCTATGGCTACACCTTC NA TRBV28 14 TRBJ1-2 NA
CASSLIRQPLGGYGYTF TGTGCCAGCAGTTTAATTAGACAGCCCCTAGGGGGCTATGGCTACACCTTC NA TRBV28 17 TRBJ1-2 NA
CASSLGLAGEAFF TGCGCCAGCAGCTTGGGTTTGGCGGGTGAAGCTTTCTTT NA TRBV5-1 13 TRBJ1-1 NA
CATGTGATGANVLTF TGCGCCACCGGGACAGGGGCCACTGGGGCCAACGTCCTGACTTTC TRBD1 TRBV5-1 15 TRBJ2-6 once
CASSRTADQETQYF TGTGCCAGCAGCCGTACTGCCGACCAAGAGACCCAGTACTTC NA TRBV11-3 14 TRBJ2-5 NA
CASRSGTRAGGSYNEQFF TGTGCCAGCAGGTCCGGGACTAGAGCCGGGGGCTCCTACAATGAGCAGTTCTTC TRBD2 TRBV5-4 18 TRBJ2-1 NA
CASSTTLTGEAFF TGTGCCAGCTCAACCACCCTGACGGGTGAAGCTTTCTTT NA TRBV18 13 TRBJ1-1 NA
CASSLDWGSRGFTGAYNEQFF TGCGCCAGCAGCTTGGACTGGGGGAGTAGGGGCTTCACGGGAGCCTACAATGAGCAGTTCTTC NA TRBV5-1 21 TRBJ2-1 once
CSASNTEAFF TGCAGCGCTTCGAACACTGAAGCTTTCTTT NA TRBV29-1 10 TRBJ1-1 NA
CASGSREGAEAFF TGCGCCAGCGGTTCCAGGGAGGGGGCTGAAGCTTTCTTT NA TRBV5-1 13 TRBJ1-1 NA
CASTSSGLNQPQHF TGCGCCAGCACATCTTCTGGACTCAATCAGCCCCAGCATTTT NA TRBV10-2 14 TRBJ1-5 NA
CAISGQTGLLGANVLTF TGTGCCATCAGTGGTCAGACAGGGCTCCTCGGGGCCAACGTCCTGACTTTC TRBD1 TRBV10-3 17 TRBJ2-6 NA
CASNTGVNTEAFF TGTGCCAGTAATACAGGGGTGAACACTGAAGCTTTCTTT TRBD1 TRBV28 13 TRBJ1-1 NA
CASSQDLFFTYEQYF TGCGCCAGCAGCCAAGATCTTTTTTTTACCTACGAGCAGTACTTC NA TRBV4-1 15 TRBJ2-7 NA
CASSVAPLAGAGELFF TGTGCCAGCAGCGTAGCCCCCCTAGCGGGAGCCGGGGAGCTGTTTTTT TRBD2 TRBV9 16 TRBJ2-2 NA
CASSLSGTGRDTEAFF TGCGCCAGCAGCTTATCGGGGACAGGGAGGGACACTGAAGCTTTCTTT TRBD1 TRBV5-1 16 TRBJ1-1 once
CASSSLGQAAGNTIYF TGTGCCAGCAGTTCTCTAGGACAGGCGGCTGGAAACACCATATATTTT TRBD1 TRBV6-5 16 TRBJ1-3 NA
CAWTGRGNTEAFF TGTGCCTGGACAGGGCGGGGAAACACTGAAGCTTTCTTT NA TRBV30 13 TRBJ1-1 NA
CASKLVPDTDTQYF TGTGCCAGCAAGCTCGTCCCCGATACAGATACGCAGTATTTT NA TRBV2 14 TRBJ2-3 NA
CASSLKTSTDTQYF TGTGCCAGCAGCTTGAAGACTAGCACAGATACGCAGTATTTT NA TRBV11-2 14 TRBJ2-3 once
CASSRDRPYNEQFF TGCGCCAGCAGTCGGGATAGGCCCTACAATGAGCAGTTCTTC NA TRBV5-1 14 TRBJ2-1 NA
CASSQDRVNEQFF TGTGCCAGCAGCCAAGATCGCGTGAATGAGCAGTTCTTC NA TRBV4-2 13 TRBJ2-1 NA
CASSPRTGGVTEAFF TGTGCCAGTAGTCCACGGACAGGGGGCGTCACTGAAGCTTTCTTT TRBD1 TRBV19 15 TRBJ1-1 NA
CASSYSTGVLNEQFF TGTGCCAGCAGTTACTCCACAGGGGTCTTAAATGAGCAGTTCTTC TRBD1 TRBV6-5 15 TRBJ2-1 few
CASSRQGAEETQYF TGTGCCAGCAGCCGCCAGGGGGCTGAAGAGACCCAGTACTTC TRBD1 TRBV7-9 14 TRBJ2-5 NA
CASSPPGRPYGYTF TGTGCCAGCTCACCGCCCGGGAGGCCCTATGGCTACACCTTC NA TRBV18 14 TRBJ1-2 few
CASRLAGGPSYEQYF TGTGCCAGCAGACTAGCGGGAGGGCCGTCCTACGAGCAGTACTTC TRBD2 TRBV2 15 TRBJ2-7 NA
CASSYSRVSNQPQHF TGTGCCAGCAGTTACTCGAGGGTCAGCAATCAGCCCCAGCATTTT NA TRBV6-6 15 TRBJ1-5 NA
CASSQSQGYGYTF TGTGCCAGCAGCCAATCGCAGGGCTATGGCTACACCTTC NA TRBV14 13 TRBJ1-2 few
CAWNGGNYEQYF TGTGCCTGGAACGGGGGGAACTACGAGCAGTACTTC TRBD2 TRBV30 12 TRBJ2-7 NA
CASSEALSGNQPQHF TGTGCCAGCAGTGAAGCGCTTTCGGGGAATCAGCCCCAGCATTTT NA TRBV6-1 15 TRBJ1-5 NA
CASSEGQGSGWGYTF TGTGCCAGCAGTGAGGGGCAGGGGTCAGGGTGGGGCTACACCTTC NA TRBV28 15 TRBJ1-2 NA
CASSQAGQGLNTEAFF TGTGCCAGCAGCCAAGCCGGACAGGGATTGAACACTGAAGCTTTCTTT TRBD1 TRBV4-2 16 TRBJ1-1 NA
CASSAGGTAFYEQYF TGTGCCAGCAGCGCAGGAGGGACAGCTTTCTACGAGCAGTACTTC NA TRBV9 15 TRBJ2-7 once
CATSTTGTGGGQYF TGTGCCACCAGCACAACCGGGACAGGGGGAGGGCAGTACTTC TRBD1 TRBV15 14 TRBJ2-7 NA
CATAIGGREKLFF TGTGCCACAGCGATCGGGGGGAGAGAAAAACTGTTTTTT NA TRBV15 13 TRBJ1-4 NA
CASSLAGTGNSPLHF TGCGCCAGCAGCTTGGCGGGGACAGGGAATTCACCCCTCCACTTT TRBD1 TRBV5-1 15 TRBJ1-6 once
CASRVGGYTIYF TGTGCCAGCAGGGTGGGGGGTTACACCATATATTTT NA TRBV2 12 TRBJ1-3 few
CASSLGGSTDTQYF TGCGCCAGCAGCTTAGGAGGGTCCACAGATACGCAGTATTTT NA TRBV5-1 14 TRBJ2-3 NA
CASSEGDVLLAGGKHQQFF TGTGCCAGCAGTGAAGGGGATGTATTACTAGCGGGGGGGAAACATCAGCAGTTCTTC TRBD2 TRBV2 19 TRBJ2-1 few
CASSLQRGAKDTQYF TGTGCCAGCAGCTTGCAGCGGGGGGCCAAAGATACGCAGTATTTT TRBD2 TRBV7-9 15 TRBJ2-3 NA
CASSSTGSNQPQHF TGTGCCAGCAGTTCGACAGGTAGCAATCAGCCCCAGCATTTT NA TRBV27 14 TRBJ1-5 NA
CASSRQGASNQPQHF TGTGCCAGTAGCCGACAGGGGGCGAGCAATCAGCCCCAGCATTTT TRBD1 TRBV19 15 TRBJ1-5 NA
CASTRVQVGQRDLNEKLFF TGTGCCAGCACCCGAGTCCAAGTAGGACAGAGGGATTTGAATGAAAAACTGTTTTTT NA TRBV2 19 TRBJ1-4 NA
CASSTSTAVDYEQYF TGTGCCAGTAGTACTTCGACAGCAGTGGACTACGAGCAGTACTTC NA TRBV19 15 TRBJ2-7 NA
CASSFQGTGLNQPQHF TGTGCCAGCAGTTTCCAGGGGACGGGGCTCAATCAGCCCCAGCATTTT NA TRBV27 16 TRBJ1-5 NA
CASSLGQNTGELFF TGTGCCAGCAGCCTCGGACAGAACACCGGGGAGCTGTTTTTT NA TRBV6-6 14 TRBJ2-2 NA
CAISDELVAGYQETQYF TGTGCCATCAGTGACGAACTCGTAGCGGGGTACCAAGAGACCCAGTACTTC TRBD2 TRBV10-3 17 TRBJ2-5 NA
CATGREGSYEQYF TGTGCCACCGGGCGGGAGGGCTCCTACGAGCAGTACTTC TRBD2 TRBV6-1 13 TRBJ2-7 once
CASSLRGTEAFF TGTGCCAGCAGCTTGAGGGGGACTGAAGCTTTCTTT NA TRBV5-6 12 TRBJ1-1 NA
CASRKRGGLQGEQFF TGTGCCAGTAGAAAGAGGGGCGGGTTACAGGGGGAGCAGTTCTTC TRBD1 TRBV19 15 TRBJ2-1 NA